Each of the 3 T cell receptor beta chains below was sequenced from the same sample in a study of blood T cell repertoires in COVID-19. TCRdb keeps only in-frame clones here, not all; method: immunoSEQ multiplex PCR. The data show some 330,000 clones, 87% seen once. Sequencing was carried out using PBMCs or T cells enriched from blood (not recorded which). The receptors derive from a man aged 35-49 years in a cohort exposed to, infected with or recovered from COVID-19 (not recorded which).

V usage is TRBV6-5 and J usage is TRBJ1-6, with a weak D call TRBD1 (5 bases). CDR1 is MNHEY and CDR2 is SVGAGI in the germline V gene. The V and J ends lost 6 bases and 10 bases respectively, with 13 bases between them. This CDR3 has 13 residues. CDR3 sequence (DNA): TGTGCCAGCAGAAAAGGGGTTGGATCACCCCTCCACTTT. This codes for CASRKGVGSPLHF.

This chain links TRBV6-6 with TRBJ1-2; possible D gene TRBD1, 5 bases. CDR1 is MNHNY and CDR2 is SVGAGI in the germline V gene (reference sequence). The CDR3 loop spans 14 amino acids. V dropped 6 bases and J dropped 4 bases, with 15 bases sitting between them. CDR3 bases: TGTGCCAGCAGCCGCGGGGGTGGAGGCTATGGCTACACCTTC. It encodes CASSRGGGGYGYTF.

The chain recombines TRBV5-4 with TRBJ2-3; a possible D gene is TRBD1 (6 bases). The ends were cut back, 3 bases at V and 2 bases at J, with 13 bases in the middle. The CDR3 sequence is 15 residues long. Germline lookup yields CDR1 SGHNT and CDR2 YYREEE (reference sequence). CDR3 in amino acids: CASSSGTSVTDTQYF. The CDR3 DNA reads as TGTGCCAGCAGCTCCGGGACATCGGTCACAGATACGCAGTATTTT.